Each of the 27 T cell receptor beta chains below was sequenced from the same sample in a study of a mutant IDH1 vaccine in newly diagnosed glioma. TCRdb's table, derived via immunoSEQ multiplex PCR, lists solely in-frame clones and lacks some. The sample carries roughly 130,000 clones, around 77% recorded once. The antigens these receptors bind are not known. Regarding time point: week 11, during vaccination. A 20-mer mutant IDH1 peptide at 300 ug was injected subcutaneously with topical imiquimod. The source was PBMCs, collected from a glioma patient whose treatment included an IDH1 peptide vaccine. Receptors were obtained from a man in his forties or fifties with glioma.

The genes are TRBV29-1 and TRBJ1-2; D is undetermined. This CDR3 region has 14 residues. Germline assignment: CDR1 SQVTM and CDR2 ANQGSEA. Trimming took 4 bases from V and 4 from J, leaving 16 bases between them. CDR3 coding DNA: TGCAGCGTTGTAGGTGAAACAACGAGCTATGGCTACACCTTC. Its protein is CSVVGETTSYGYTF.

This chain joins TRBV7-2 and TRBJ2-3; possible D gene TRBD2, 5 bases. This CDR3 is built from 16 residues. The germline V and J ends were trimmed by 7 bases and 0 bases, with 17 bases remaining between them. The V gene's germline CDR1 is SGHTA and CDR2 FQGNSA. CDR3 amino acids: CASTPPVARSTDTQYF. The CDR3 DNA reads TGTGCCAGCACCCCGCCCGTAGCGCGGAGCACAGATACGCAGTATTTT.

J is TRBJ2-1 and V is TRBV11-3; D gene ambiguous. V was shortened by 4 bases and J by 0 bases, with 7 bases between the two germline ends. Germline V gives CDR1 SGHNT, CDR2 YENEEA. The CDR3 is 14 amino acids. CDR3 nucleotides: TGTGCCAGCAGCTCGAAGGGCTCCTACAATGAGCAGTTCTTC. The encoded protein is CASSSKGSYNEQFF.

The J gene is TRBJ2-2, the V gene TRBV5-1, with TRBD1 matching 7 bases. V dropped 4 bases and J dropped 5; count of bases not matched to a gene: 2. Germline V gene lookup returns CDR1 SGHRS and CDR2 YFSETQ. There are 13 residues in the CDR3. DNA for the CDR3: TGCGCCAGCAGCCCACAGGGGACCGGGGAGCTGTTTTTT. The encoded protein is CASSPQGTGELFF.

CDR3 protein: CASSRRGGTANNEQFF. The CDR3 DNA is TGCGCCAGCAGCCGTCGAGGGGGGACAGCTAACAATGAGCAGTTCTTC. The rearrangement links TRBV4-3 to TRBJ2-1; a weak D match, TRBD1 (7 bases). CDR1 is LGHNA and CDR2 is YSLEER in the germline V gene. Trimming pared 4 bases from V and 5 bases from J, leaving 18 bases between. This CDR3 comprises 16 residues.

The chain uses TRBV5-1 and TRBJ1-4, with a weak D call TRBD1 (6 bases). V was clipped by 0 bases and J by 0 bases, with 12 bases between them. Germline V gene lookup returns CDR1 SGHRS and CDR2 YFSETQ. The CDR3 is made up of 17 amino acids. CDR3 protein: CASSLDHRVSTNEKLFF. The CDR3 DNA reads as TGCGCCAGCAGCTTGGACCACAGGGTGTCAACTAATGAAAAACTGTTTTTT.

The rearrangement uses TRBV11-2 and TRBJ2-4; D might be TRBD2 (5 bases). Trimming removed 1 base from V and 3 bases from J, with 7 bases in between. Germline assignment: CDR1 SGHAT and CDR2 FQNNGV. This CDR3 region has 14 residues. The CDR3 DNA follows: TGTGCCAGCAGCTTAGCGGGAAGCAAAAACATTCAGTACTTC. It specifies CASSLAGSKNIQYF.

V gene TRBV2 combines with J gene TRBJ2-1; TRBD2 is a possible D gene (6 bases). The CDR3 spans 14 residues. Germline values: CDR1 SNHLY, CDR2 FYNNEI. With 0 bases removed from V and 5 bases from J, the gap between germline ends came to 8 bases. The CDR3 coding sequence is TGTGCCAGCAGTGAAGCGGGGGGACACAATGAGCAGTTCTTC. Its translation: CASSEAGGHNEQFF.

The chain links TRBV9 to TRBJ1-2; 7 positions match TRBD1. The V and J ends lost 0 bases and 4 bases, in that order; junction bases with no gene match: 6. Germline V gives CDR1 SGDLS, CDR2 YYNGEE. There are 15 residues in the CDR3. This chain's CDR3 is CASSVEGAVAYGYTF. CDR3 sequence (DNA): TGTGCCAGCAGCGTAGAGGGGGCAGTGGCCTATGGCTACACCTTC.

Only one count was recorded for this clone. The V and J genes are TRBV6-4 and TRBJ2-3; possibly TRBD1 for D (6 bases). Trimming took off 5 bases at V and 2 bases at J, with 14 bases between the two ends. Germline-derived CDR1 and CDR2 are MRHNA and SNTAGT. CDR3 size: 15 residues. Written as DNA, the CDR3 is TGTGCCAGCAGTCGGGACAAGCTTTTCACAGATACGCAGTATTTT. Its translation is CASSRDKLFTDTQYF.

The CDR3 reads CASSRGQGRHEQYF. The CDR3 nucleotides read TGTGCCAGCAGCCGCGGACAGGGGAGACACGAGCAGTACTTC. The V gene is TRBV5-4, the J gene TRBJ2-7; 9 bases fit TRBD1. The CDR3 extends over 14 amino acids. Losses at the gene ends were 4 bases for V and 5 bases for J; bases not matched to a gene: 7. The germline V gene has CDR1 SGHNT and CDR2 YYREEE (reference sequence).

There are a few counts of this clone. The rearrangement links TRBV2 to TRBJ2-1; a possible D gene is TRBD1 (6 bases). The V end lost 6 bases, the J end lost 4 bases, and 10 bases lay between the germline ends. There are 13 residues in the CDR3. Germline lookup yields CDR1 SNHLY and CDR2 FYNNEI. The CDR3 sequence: CASSQGQYNEQFF. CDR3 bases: TGTGCCAGCAGCCAGGGACAATACAATGAGCAGTTCTTC. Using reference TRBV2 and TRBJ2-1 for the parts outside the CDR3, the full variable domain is EPEVTQTPSHQVTQMGQEVILRCVPISNHLYFYWYRQILGQKVEFLVSFYNNEISEKSEIFDDQFSVERPDGSNFTLKIRSTKLEDSAMYFCASSQGQYNEQFFGPGTRLTVL.

CDR3 loop: CACSAGNAGRETQYF. The CDR3 bases are TGTGCCTGCTCAGCCGGGAACGCGGGGCGAGAGACCCAGTACTTC. This rearrangement joins TRBV30 to TRBJ2-5; possibly TRBD2 for D (6 bases). The CDR3 totals 15 residues. Germline loops: CDR1 GTSNPN, CDR2 SVGIG (reference sequence). Trimming stripped 6 bases from V and 4 bases from J, with 21 bases between.

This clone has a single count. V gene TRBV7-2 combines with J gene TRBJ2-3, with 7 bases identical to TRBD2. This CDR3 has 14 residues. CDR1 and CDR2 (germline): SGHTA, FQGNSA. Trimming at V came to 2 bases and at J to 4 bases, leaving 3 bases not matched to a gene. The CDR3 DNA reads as TGTGCCAGCAGCTTACCCCGGGGGGCAGATACGCAGTATTTT. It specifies CASSLPRGADTQYF.

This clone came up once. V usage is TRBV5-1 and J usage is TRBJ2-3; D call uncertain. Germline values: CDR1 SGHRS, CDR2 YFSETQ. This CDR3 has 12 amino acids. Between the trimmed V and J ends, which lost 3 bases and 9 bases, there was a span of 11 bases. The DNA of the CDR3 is TGCGCCAGCAGCTATATAGGTGAAACGCAGTATTTT. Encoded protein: CASSYIGETQYF.

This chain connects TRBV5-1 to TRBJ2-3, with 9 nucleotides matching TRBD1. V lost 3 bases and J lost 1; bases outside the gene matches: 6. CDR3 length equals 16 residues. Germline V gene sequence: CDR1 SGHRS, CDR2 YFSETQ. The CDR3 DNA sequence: TGCGCCAGCAGCTCACCGGGACAGGGTGGCACAGATACGCAGTATTTT. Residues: CASSSPGQGGTDTQYF.

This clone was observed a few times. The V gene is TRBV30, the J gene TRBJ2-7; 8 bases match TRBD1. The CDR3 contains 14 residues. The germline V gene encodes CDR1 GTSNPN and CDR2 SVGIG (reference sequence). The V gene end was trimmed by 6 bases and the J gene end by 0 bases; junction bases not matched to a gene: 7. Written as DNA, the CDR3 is TGTGCCTGCACCCGACAGGGGAGCTCCTACGAGCAGTACTTC. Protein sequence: CACTRQGSSYEQYF.

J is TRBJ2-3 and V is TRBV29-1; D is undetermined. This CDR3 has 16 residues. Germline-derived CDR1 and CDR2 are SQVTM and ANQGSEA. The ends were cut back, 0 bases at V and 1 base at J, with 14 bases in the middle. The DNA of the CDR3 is TGCAGCGTTGAAGATCAAGCTCAGTTCGGCACAGATACGCAGTATTTT. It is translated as CSVEDQAQFGTDTQYF.

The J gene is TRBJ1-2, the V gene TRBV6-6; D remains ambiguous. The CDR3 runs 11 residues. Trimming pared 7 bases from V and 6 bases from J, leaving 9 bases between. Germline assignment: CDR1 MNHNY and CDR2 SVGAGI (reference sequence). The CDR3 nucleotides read TGTGCCAGCAAGTCCCATCATGGCTACACCTTC. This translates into CASKSHHGYTF.

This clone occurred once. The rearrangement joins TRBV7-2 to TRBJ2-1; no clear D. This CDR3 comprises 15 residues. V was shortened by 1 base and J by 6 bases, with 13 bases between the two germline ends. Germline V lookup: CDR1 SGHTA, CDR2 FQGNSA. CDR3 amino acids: CASSLGTKVFNEQFF. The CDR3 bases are TGTGCCAGCAGCTTAGGGACCAAAGTATTCAATGAGCAGTTCTTC.

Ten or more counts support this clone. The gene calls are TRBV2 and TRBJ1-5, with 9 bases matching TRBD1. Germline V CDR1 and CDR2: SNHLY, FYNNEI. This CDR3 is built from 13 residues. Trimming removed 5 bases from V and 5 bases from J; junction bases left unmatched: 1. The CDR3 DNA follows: TGTGCCAGCAGTCGGGACAGGGATCAGCCCCAGCATTTT. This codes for CASSRDRDQPQHF.

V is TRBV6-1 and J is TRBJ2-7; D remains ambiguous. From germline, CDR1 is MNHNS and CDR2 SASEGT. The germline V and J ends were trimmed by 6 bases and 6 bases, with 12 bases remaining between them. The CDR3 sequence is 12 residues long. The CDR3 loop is CASSYTTLEQYF. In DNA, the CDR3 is TGTGCCAGCAGCTACACCACCCTCGAGCAGTACTTC.

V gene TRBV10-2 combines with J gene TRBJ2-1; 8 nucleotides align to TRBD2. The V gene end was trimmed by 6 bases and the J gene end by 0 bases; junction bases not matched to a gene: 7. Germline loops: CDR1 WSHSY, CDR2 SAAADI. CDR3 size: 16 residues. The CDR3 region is CASRNTGGRSYNEQFF. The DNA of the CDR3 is TGCGCCAGCAGAAATACGGGGGGGCGCTCCTACAATGAGCAGTTCTTC.

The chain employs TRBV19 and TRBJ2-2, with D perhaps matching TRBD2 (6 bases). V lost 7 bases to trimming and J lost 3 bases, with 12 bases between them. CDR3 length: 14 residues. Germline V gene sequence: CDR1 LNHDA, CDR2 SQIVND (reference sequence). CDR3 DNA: TGTGCCAGTACCCGGTGGGGGGACACCGGGGAGCTGTTTTTT. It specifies CASTRWGDTGELFF. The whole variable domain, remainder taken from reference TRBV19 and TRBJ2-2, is DGGITQSPKYLFRKEGQNVTLSCEQNLNHDAMYWYRQDPGQGLRLIYYSQIVNDFQKGDIAEGYSVSREKKESFPLTVTSAQKNPTAFYLCASTRWGDTGELFFGEGSRLTVL.

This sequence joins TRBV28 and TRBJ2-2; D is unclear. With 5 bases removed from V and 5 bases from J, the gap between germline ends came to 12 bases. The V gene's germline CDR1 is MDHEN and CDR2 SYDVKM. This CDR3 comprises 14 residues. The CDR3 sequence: CASSPWTKTGELFF. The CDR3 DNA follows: TGTGCCAGCAGTCCCTGGACCAAAACCGGGGAGCTGTTTTTT.

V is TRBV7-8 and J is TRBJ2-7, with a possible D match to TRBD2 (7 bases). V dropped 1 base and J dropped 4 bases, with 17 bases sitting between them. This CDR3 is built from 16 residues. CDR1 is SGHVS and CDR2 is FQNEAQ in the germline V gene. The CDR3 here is CASSLGRGLPGYEQYF. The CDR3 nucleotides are TGTGCCAGCAGCTTAGGCAGGGGACTACCAGGTTACGAGCAGTACTTC.

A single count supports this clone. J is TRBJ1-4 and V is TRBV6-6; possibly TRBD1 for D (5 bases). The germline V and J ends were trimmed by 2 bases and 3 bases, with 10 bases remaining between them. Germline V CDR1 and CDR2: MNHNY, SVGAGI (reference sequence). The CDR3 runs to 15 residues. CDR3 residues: CASSYRDLPNEKLFF. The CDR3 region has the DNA TGTGCCAGCAGTTACCGGGACCTTCCTAATGAAAAACTGTTTTTT.